The sequence of this T cell receptor (beta chain) was determined in a study of T cell responses to AZD1222 COVID-19 vaccine. The method was immunoSEQ multiplex PCR; TCRdb's version includes in-frame clones alone and lacks a portion of them. Counted here are about 140,000 clones, just over 85% occurring once; the ten biggest clones make up approximately 3.4%. The CDR3 is 16 residues long. The germline V gene has CDR1 LNHDA and CDR2 SQIVND (reference sequence). Germline trimming cut 0 bases from V and 0 bases from J; bases unmatched to any gene: 3. A remark on this clone: The antigen remains undetermined.

Study-level findings and limits: AZD1222 recipients seropositive at baseline numbered only 5 or 6.

This receptor was obtained from an adult in good health. The chain has TRBV19 and TRBJ2-3; TRBD2 aligns across 7 bases. This specimen was peripheral blood, taken on day 0 of AZD1222 vaccination. The CDR3 bases are TGTGCCAGTAGTATAGAAGGCGGGAGAAGCACAGATACGCAGTATTTT. Its protein is CASSIEGGRSTDTQYF.